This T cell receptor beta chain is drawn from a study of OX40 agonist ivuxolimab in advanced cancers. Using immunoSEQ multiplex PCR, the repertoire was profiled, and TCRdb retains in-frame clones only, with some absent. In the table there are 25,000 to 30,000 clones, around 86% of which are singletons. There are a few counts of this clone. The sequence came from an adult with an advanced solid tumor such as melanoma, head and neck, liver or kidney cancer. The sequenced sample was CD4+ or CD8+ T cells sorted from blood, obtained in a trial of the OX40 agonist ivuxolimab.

The CDR3 spells CASSLPVGNQPQHF. The CDR3 bases are TGTGCCAGCAGTTTGCCGGTCGGCAATCAGCCCCAGCATTTT. The V and J genes are TRBV28 and TRBJ1-5, with D unresolved. V dropped 3 bases and J dropped 2 bases, with 8 bases sitting between them. Germline lookup yields CDR1 MDHEN and CDR2 SYDVKM. The CDR3 consists of 14 residues.